One T cell receptor (beta chain) is described in this entry. The clone's antigen remains unknown. A junction end diverges from the germline sequence, so it may reflect a read error. This entry is derived from a study of cytomegalovirus exposure and HLA in healthy donors (TCRdb year 2017). Regarding the study in general: An earlier analysis of 587 of the donors reported approximately 270 Gb of sequence data and 120 million or so unique TCR beta sequences from some 180 million T cells. The study aimed to test whether cataloging public T cell receptors could reveal signatures of past pathogen exposure. The genetic ancestry cluster associated with self-reported Caucasian donors included over 80% of the roughly 400 genotyped donors. A later genetic analysis used genome-wide SNP genotypes for about three fifths of the 666 donors, treating that subset as a discovery cohort. To predict cytomegalovirus infection status, the study combined high-throughput TCR immunosequencing, statistical association of individual TCRs with disease status, and machine learning. Among about 390 genotyped donors of the cohort, an average of about 240,000 unique TCR beta nucleotide sequences were sequenced per donor, roughly 18% of them non-productive. Rather than drawing on any new phenotypic data, the later analysis identified candidate immune exposures from TCR beta sequences and the way those sequences occurred across donors. The number of donors typed differed by locus, with roughly 620-630 for A, B, C, DRB1 and DQB1, more than 500 for DQA1, 600 to 610 for DPA1, and over 400 for DPB1. HLA typing covered class I and class II loci at four-digit resolution. Donor age, sex, ethnicity and CMV serostatus were collected together with the repertoire data. To study patterns of TCR occurrence, a later analysis re-analyzed previously published TCR beta repertoires from just over 650 donors and added high-resolution HLA genotyping. Besides the first cohort of 500 to 700 subjects, a separate validation cohort made up of some 110 different subjects was used. Using immunosequencing, the study profiled T cell repertoires from about 610 subjects and related those repertoires to cytomegalovirus serostatus. An early release covering just under 650 HLA-typed donors comprised about 320 gigabases of sequencing data and roughly 86 million unique TCR sequences. Roughly 5 DR-DQ haplotypes were handled as single units for association and clustering, since linkage in the cohort was strong. In an earlier analysis of more than 550 of the donors, high-throughput TCR beta sequencing was used to judge whether each TCR beta V gene segment behaved as functional or pseudogenic. Every repertoire in the discovery cohort had been generated on one and the same sequencing platform. The research as a whole found: The only immune exposure information available for the cohort was CMV serostatus. Cytomegalovirus status was reported to be diagnosed by the classifier with high specificity and sensitivity in both the original and validation cohorts. In an earlier analysis of about 600 of the donors, most TCR beta V segments appeared in productive rearrangements about 87% or about 30% of the time, broadly matching IMGT annotations. Specific HLA alleles were associated with some 15,000 TCR beta sequences at a false discovery rate of 0.05 in a later analysis. Sequencing depth was assumed to be roughly uniform across donors in the presence/absence analyses, though that assumption may not hold. A further reported finding was that TCR beta sequences accurately predicted the HLA-A and HLA-B alleles for most subjects in the first cohort. Correlated functional status among segregating V segments might be attributable to linkage disequilibrium, but an unknown experimental factor could not be ruled out. Across donors, most TCR sequences were observed very rarely, whereas some public TCRs were present in many individuals. V-gene and J-gene trimming of TCR beta chains was associated with a missense DCLRE1C variant in a later genetic analysis, and the association was replicated in an independent cohort. Because HLA typing was missing for some donors at each locus, association tests included only the typed subset. The authors suggested that the approach could potentially be extended to other disease states and immunological phenotypes. In a later analysis, HLA-associated TCR beta chains showed more clonal expansion and lower generation probabilities than non-associated chains that were equally common. A cluster of highly shared sequence variants was judged likely to represent a technical artifact of the sequencing pipeline. The study gave a list of over 150 TCR beta chains associated with cytomegalovirus. In vitro tests confirmed that a few of the cytomegalovirus-associated TCR beta chains recognize cytomegalovirus antigens. When HLA alleles, especially DR and DQ, strongly co-occurred, attributing TCR associations to individual alleles was difficult. Some IMGT-functional V segments, including TRBV6-2 and TRBV6-3, could not be told apart with the 87-base-pair reads, so those segments were excluded. In a later genetic analysis, fewer N-insertions in productive TCRs were reported among donors in an Asian-associated ancestry cluster than the approximately 710-donor mean. Because counts were too low, seventeen rarely observed V segments, including chromosome 9 orphons, were left out of the earlier analysis of a few hundred of the donors. A later analysis reported that several top co-occurrence clusters appeared linked to parvovirus B19, influenza, CMV and Epstein-Barr virus. A later analysis found that TCR association rates varied across HLA loci, with DRB1 alleles showing the most associated TCRs and HLA-C alleles the fewest. A later analysis found that most CMV-associated TCR beta chains appeared HLA-restricted, with HLA associations seemingly driven largely by CMV exposure. Only TCR beta chains were sequenced in this cohort, and the absence of alpha or paired-chain data limited detectable features.

Library construction relied on the immunoSEQ multiplex PCR assay. The multiplex PCR relied on a mix of 60 forward primers for TCR Vbeta segments and 13 reverse primers for TCR Jbeta segments. The CDR3 region of rearranged TCR beta genes was amplified from genomic DNA by a multiplex PCR assay. Amplified TCR beta libraries were sequenced as 87-base-pair reads on the Illumina HiSeq System. The study's own analysis went as follows. In a later analysis, 80 million or so unique TCR beta chains were counted across the roughly 610 repertoires, and approximately 9.9 million of these chains were shared by at least two donors. To remove PCR and sequencing errors, raw reads were error-corrected and collapsed into unique sequences using a nearest-neighbor algorithm that merged closely related sequences. CDR3 sequences were aligned to IMGT reference sequences to assign V, D and J gene segments. Each retained sequence needed at least a six-nucleotide match to both a V gene segment and a J gene segment. Rearrangements were classified as productive when the CDR3 lacked stop codons and remained in frame with V and J, and all other rearrangements were classified as non-productive. CDR3 was defined according to IMGT convention as the region running from the second conserved V-encoded cysteine to the conserved J-encoded phenylalanine. The earlier analysis of 500 to 750 of the donors excluded any sequence lacking an unambiguous match to a single V gene segment. In an earlier analysis of approximately 500 of the donors, a V segment was called functional when productive rearrangements were above 56.7%, and segregating when the standard deviation between donors exceeded 5%. A statistical classification framework was built to diagnose cytomegalovirus status from the catalog of TCR beta chain sequences. V and J gene assignment, in a later analysis, came from comparing TCR nucleotide sequences with IMGT/GENE-DB human TR gene sequences. Using the TCRdist pipeline, a later analysis assigned CDR3 sequences along with most-parsimonious VDJ recombination scenarios. In a later analysis, each TCR beta chain was defined by its CDR3 amino acid sequence together with its V-gene family, and reads without a unique V-gene family were excluded. As a way to deal with suspected cross-contamination and a sequencing artifact, a later analysis dropped 640 or so nucleotide sequences that were highly shared and had low generation probability. In a later analysis, a clonal expansion index for each public chain was calculated from normalized within-repertoire ranks of inferred template counts. A later analysis computed generation probabilities with a VDJ recombination model fitted to out-of-frame rearrangements, and checked the results against IGoR. A later analysis scored TCR-TCR, TCR-HLA and TCR-CMV co-occurrence with hypergeometric tests, applying a repertoire-size bias correction to TCR pairs. In a later analysis, false discovery rates were estimated by permuting HLA or CMV assignments 20 times. A later analysis grouped co-occurring TCRs with DBSCAN, adding TCRdist sequence similarity when clustering within HLA-allele-positive subsets. Repertoires with fewer than 30,000 or more than 120,000 public chains were left out of co-occurrence clustering, as were four to six repertoires with anomalous nucleotide sharing. TCRdb stores this immuneACCESS table with in-frame sequences only. Part of the clones is absent; in the studies checked, under half of the shortfall reflects unresolved V genes, and no reason is known for the rest. Clone size and the V and J calls come from that table; the DNA yielded D and trimming. The table for this sample lists tens of thousands of clones. The biggest ten clones account for 9% to 15% of the sample.

Counted from cysteine to phenylalanine, this CDR3 has 13 amino acids. The DNA shown is the 39-base CDR3, in frame from base 1. CDR1 and CDR2, per the germline V gene, are SGHAT and FQNNGV. In total, roughly 710 healthy bone marrow donors made up the cohort. All cohort members were sampled while nominally healthy, although unrecorded immune exposures were likely present. The donor was CMV seropositive and was included in the group of 290 or so seropositive cohort members. Every donor gave a peripheral blood sample, and the peripheral blood mononuclear cells from that sample were used for TCR beta sequencing. The Qiagen DNeasy Blood Extraction Kit was used to extract genomic DNA from the blood cell samples.

Material for sequencing was PBMCs. The V gene is TRBV11-2 and the J gene is TRBJ1-1; the D region possibly corresponds to TRBD1 (6 bases align). The clonotype originates from a woman under 40 in good health and CMV-seropositive. The CDR3: CASSLEGGTEAFF. The DNA is TGTGCCAGCAGCCTAGAGGGGGGTACTGAAGCTTTCTTT.